The 9 T cell receptor beta chains reported below all come from one sample, sequenced in a study of OX40 agonist ivuxolimab in advanced cancers. The protocol was immunoSEQ multiplex PCR, while the TCRdb copy is restricted to in-frame clones and leaves out a portion. The table lists approximately 77,000 clones, under 85% of them singletons, with roughly 0.53% in the top ten. The specimen comprised CD4+ or CD8+ T cells sorted from blood, sampled in a trial of the OX40 agonist ivuxolimab. These receptors were obtained from an adult with an advanced solid tumor such as melanoma, head and neck, liver or kidney cancer.

J is TRBJ1-3 and V is TRBV2; D perhaps matches TRBD1 (6 bases). The CDR3 is 13 amino acids. Looked up from germline, CDR1 is SNHLY and CDR2 is FYNNEI. V was shortened by 7 bases and J by 4 bases, with 11 bases between the two germline ends. The CDR3 sequence: CASKPGDGNTIYF. The CDR3 nucleotides are TGTGCCAGCAAGCCAGGGGACGGAAACACCATATATTTT.

CDR3 sequence reads: CASSRDRNSPLHF. For the CDR3, the DNA is TGTGCCAGCAGCCGGGACAGAAATTCACCCCTCCACTTT. The gene calls are TRBV2 and TRBJ1-6; 7 positions agree with TRBD1. The CDR3 has 13 amino acids. Looked up from germline, CDR1 is SNHLY and CDR2 is FYNNEI. V gave up 6 bases and J gave up 7 bases; unmatched junction bases: 3.

The chain employs TRBV6-1 and TRBJ1-4; TRBD1 aligns across 10 bases. Germline V lookup: CDR1 MNHNS, CDR2 SASEGT. The CDR3 totals 15 residues. V lost 4 bases, J lost 5 bases, and 4 bases stayed unmatched. Written as DNA, the CDR3 is TGTGCCAGCAGTGTAGGGACAGGGGAAAATGAAAAACTGTTTTTT. This sequence encodes CASSVGTGENEKLFF.

The chain employs TRBV7-3 and TRBJ2-7; TRBD1 matches 9 bases. Trimming at V came to 5 bases and at J to 6 bases, leaving 8 bases not matched to a gene. The CDR3 loop spans 14 amino acids. Germline CDR1 is SGHTA and CDR2 is FQGTGA. The DNA for the CDR3 is TGTGCCAGCAGCATCCAGGGACAGGGAACCGAGCAGTACTTC. Residues: CASSIQGQGTEQYF.

The gene calls are TRBV7-2 and TRBJ2-3; 12 nucleotides align to TRBD2. Germline V gene sequence: CDR1 SGHTA, CDR2 FQGNSA. V shed 4 bases and J 10 bases; nucleotides not matched to a gene: 12. The CDR3 has 16 amino acids. This CDR3 is CASSSRGLAGWEAQYF. As DNA, the CDR3 is TGTGCCAGCAGCTCTCGCGGACTAGCGGGGTGGGAGGCGCAGTATTTT. Together with reference TRBV7-2 and TRBJ2-3, the CDR3 gives the full variable domain: GAGVSQSPSNKVTEKGKDVELRCDPISGHTALYWYRQSLGQGLEFLIYFQGNSAPDKSGLPSDRFSAERTGGSVSTLTIQRTQQEDSAVYLCASSSRGLAGWEAQYFGPGTRLTVL.

The CDR3 nucleotides are TGTGCCAGCAGTCGACAGCCGAACACTGAAGCTTTCTTT. Translating gives CASSRQPNTEAFF. V is TRBV2 and J is TRBJ1-1; the D gene is possibly TRBD1 (5 bases). CDR3 length: 13 residues. The V and J ends lost 5 bases and 1 base respectively, with 8 bases between them. Germline CDR1 reads SNHLY; CDR2 reads FYNNEI. Supplemented by reference TRBV2 and TRBJ1-1, the full variable domain reads EPEVTQTPSHQVTQMGQEVILRCVPISNHLYFYWYRQILGQKVEFLVSFYNNEISEKSEIFDDQFSVERPDGSNFTLKIRSTKLEDSAMYFCASSRQPNTEAFFGQGTRLTVV.

The gene calls are TRBV11-2 and TRBJ2-1; D perhaps matches TRBD2 (6 bases). Germline V gene sequence: CDR1 SGHAT, CDR2 FQNNGV. This CDR3 is 14 amino acids long. Deletions cut 7 bases from V and 10 bases from J, with 20 bases between. The CDR3 sequence is CASTPRDFAGEQFF. CDR3 DNA: TGTGCCAGCACCCCAAGGGACTTTGCAGGCGAGCAGTTCTTC. Drawing the rest from reference TRBV11-2 and TRBJ2-1, the complete variable domain is EAGVAQSPRYKIIEKRQSVAFWCNPISGHATLYWYQQILGQGPKLLIQFQNNGVVDDSQLPKDRFSAERLKGVDSTLKIQPAKLEDSAVYLCASTPRDFAGEQFFGPGTRLTVL.

The rearrangement links TRBV10-3 to TRBJ1-6; TRBD1 is a possible D gene (6 bases). This CDR3 region has 15 residues. With 0 bases removed from V and 7 bases from J, the gap between germline ends came to 10 bases. Per germline, CDR1 ENHRY and CDR2 SYGVKD. The CDR3 DNA is TGTGCCATCAGTGAGTCAGGGGGTAGAAATTCACCCCTCCACTTT. This encodes CAISESGGRNSPLHF.

This chain uses TRBV29-1 with TRBJ2-3; possible D gene TRBD2, 6 bases. Per germline, CDR1 SQVTM and CDR2 ANQGSEA. The CDR3 extends over 12 amino acids. CDR3 in DNA: TGCAGAAAGGCGGGACCCACAGATACGCAGTATTTT. It translates to CRKAGPTDTQYF.